This T cell receptor beta chain stems from a study of early T cells in non-severe SARS-CoV-2 infection. As for the study in general: The sequenced material was bulk RNA from unsorted whole blood, and its chains were unpaired.

This clonotype was seen a few times. The CDR3 length is 16 residues. Germline V lookup: CDR1 MGHRA, CDR2 YSYEKL. V lost 1 base and J lost 4, with 14 bases in between. One entry per CDR3 protein, called by TCRdb with MiXCR from the 5' RACE reads. This repertoire shows tens of thousands of distinct CDR3 sequences, roughly 11% found once; its top ten account for 6.4%. The rearrangement uses TRBV4-1 and TRBJ2-1; maybe TRBD2 (5 bases). The sequencing input was whole blood. The TCR originated in an adult who was a healthcare worker with PCR-confirmed SARS-CoV-2 infection or an uninfected control (not recorded which). The CDR3 spells CASSQVRLQTYNEQFF. The CDR3 DNA reads TGCGCCAGCAGCCAAGTTCGACTACAGACATACAATGAGCAGTTCTTC.